The 18 T cell receptor beta chains below come from one sample, sequenced in a study of radiotherapy plus CTLA-4 blockade in lung cancer. Using immunoSEQ multiplex PCR, the repertoire was profiled, and TCRdb retains in-frame clones only, with some absent. The profile shows 30,000 to 40,000 clones, roughly 71% of them singletons. The input for sequencing was peripheral blood, taken from a patient treated with radiotherapy plus ipilimumab. Every receptor here comes from a human donor with non-small cell lung cancer who had stable disease on radiotherapy plus ipilimumab.

Only a few counts were recorded for this clone. The rearrangement uses TRBV6-1 and TRBJ1-2; 7 nucleotides agree with TRBD1. The ends lost 6 bases at V and 6 bases at J; junction bases unmatched: 13. The CDR3 loop spans 15 amino acids. Germline V gene lookup returns CDR1 MNHNS and CDR2 SASEGT. In DNA, the CDR3 is TGTGCCAGCAGGGAGACAGGGACCCTTAGAGATGGCTACACCTTC. Protein: CASRETGTLRDGYTF.

This rearrangement joins TRBV6-5 to TRBJ2-2; TRBD2 might be the D (6 bases). Trimming cost V 0 bases and J 5 bases, with 13 bases left between them. CDR1 is MNHEY and CDR2 is SVGAGI in the germline V gene. The CDR3 loop spans 16 amino acids. CDR3 nucleotides: TGTGCCAGCAGTTACTCCTCCAGCGCGGGAACCGGGGAGCTGTTTTTT. Residues: CASSYSSSAGTGELFF.

CDR3 nucleotides: TGTGCCAGCTCACCACCCGGGACAGGGGCTGAGATTGGCTACACCTTC. Protein product: CASSPPGTGAEIGYTF. The chain recombines TRBV18 with TRBJ1-2, with 10 bases fitting TRBD1. The germline gives CDR1 KGHSH, CDR2 LQKENI. The CDR3 has 16 amino acids. V was clipped by 0 bases and J by 7 bases; unmatched bases: 8. The whole variable domain, filled in from reference TRBV18 and TRBJ1-2, reads NAGVMQNPRHLVRRRGQEARLRCSPMKGHSHVYWYRQLPEEGLKFMVYLQKENIIDESGMPKERFSAEFPKEGPSILRIQQVVRGDSAAYFCASSPPGTGAEIGYTFGSGTRLTVV.

The chain carries TRBV5-1 and TRBJ1-4; D is perhaps TRBD1 (6 bases). In germline, CDR1 is SGHRS, CDR2 YFSETQ. V was clipped by 3 bases and J by 0 bases, with 12 bases between them. CDR3 length equals 16 residues. CDR3 sequence: CASSSGQLSTNEKLFF. The CDR3 DNA follows: TGCGCCAGCAGCTCCGGACAGCTCTCAACTAATGAAAAACTGTTTTTT.

The chain couples TRBV27 to TRBJ2-5; TRBD1 is a possible D gene (5 bases). In germline, CDR1 is MNHEY, CDR2 SMNVEV (reference sequence). The CDR3 totals 13 residues. Trimming removed 8 bases at V and 2 bases at J, with 12 bases between. The CDR3 DNA reads TGTGCCAGCGGAACCCGACAGCAAGAGACCCAGTACTTC. Its protein is CASGTRQQETQYF.

This clone was seen a handful of times. The J gene is TRBJ1-5, the V gene TRBV19, with no clear D. Trimming cost V 1 base and J 3 bases, with 7 bases left between them. This CDR3 spans 14 amino acids. Germline lookup yields CDR1 LNHDA and CDR2 SQIVND (reference sequence). CDR3 nucleotides: TGTGCCAGTAGTATAGCGGCGGTCAATCAGCCCCAGCATTTT. Its protein product is CASSIAAVNQPQHF.

This chain links TRBV19 with TRBJ1-3; D ambiguous. Germline CDR1 and CDR2: LNHDA and SQIVND (reference sequence). This CDR3 contains 16 residues. Trimming took 4 bases from V and 5 from J, leaving 18 bases between them. In DNA form, the CDR3 reads TGTGCCAGTAGTACCCCGTCGACGACAAAGCGAAACACCATATATTTT. The encoded protein is CASSTPSTTKRNTIYF.

The chain couples TRBV27 to TRBJ1-2; D is possibly TRBD1 (5 bases). This CDR3 comprises 14 residues. Germline CDR1 MNHEY, CDR2 SMNVEV (reference sequence). Trimming took off 8 bases at V and 4 bases at J, with 17 bases between the two ends. The CDR3 is CASSREGWGYGYTF. DNA for the CDR3: TGTGCCAGCTCCCGCGAGGGGTGGGGCTATGGCTACACCTTC.

This chain links TRBV28 with TRBJ1-1; 8 bases agree with TRBD1. This CDR3 is built from 12 residues. The V gene's germline CDR1 is MDHEN and CDR2 SYDVKM. Germline trimming cut 5 bases from V and 11 bases from J; bases unmatched to any gene: 7. This chain's CDR3 is CASSPQGARAFF. Written as DNA, the CDR3 is TGTGCCAGCAGTCCTCAGGGGGCTCGGGCTTTCTTT.

CDR3 sequence: CASSPPGGVQKLFF. DNA of the CDR3: TGTGCCAGCTCACCACCAGGCGGGGTCCAAAAACTGTTTTTT. The rearrangement links TRBV18 to TRBJ1-4; D uncertain. Germline CDR1 KGHSH, CDR2 LQKENI. The length of the CDR3 is 14 residues. V dropped 0 bases and J dropped 9 bases, with 11 bases sitting between them.

This chain uses TRBV2 with TRBJ2-5; 10 bases line up with TRBD2. The CDR3 sequence is 15 residues long. Germline values: CDR1 SNHLY, CDR2 FYNNEI. The trim removed 9 bases at V and 5 bases at J, leaving 12 bases unmatched. The CDR3 sequence is CASQNPSGGGETQYF. The DNA of the CDR3 is TGTGCCAGTCAAAACCCTAGCGGGGGAGGGGAGACCCAGTACTTC.

Only a few counts were recorded for this clone. The chain carries TRBV19 and TRBJ2-7, with D tentatively TRBD2 (7 bases). Deletions cut 4 bases from V and 2 bases from J, with 9 bases between. Germline V CDR1 and CDR2: LNHDA, SQIVND (reference sequence). This CDR3 comprises 13 residues. CDR3: CASSTGGPYEQYF. The CDR3 region has the DNA TGTGCCAGTAGTACGGGGGGCCCCTACGAGCAGTACTTC. The full variable domain, in which reference TRBV19 and TRBJ2-7 provide the parts outside the CDR3, is DGGITQSPKYLFRKEGQNVTLSCEQNLNHDAMYWYRQDPGQGLRLIYYSQIVNDFQKGDIAEGYSVSREKKESFPLTVTSAQKNPTAFYLCASSTGGPYEQYFGPGTRLTVT.

This clone was detected only once. The genes are TRBV6-5 and TRBJ1-5; TRBD1 aligns across 7 bases. Germline V lookup: CDR1 MNHEY, CDR2 SVGAGI. With 4 bases clipped from V and 6 bases from J, the junction kept 9 bases outside the gene matches. The CDR3 has 15 residues. The CDR3 DNA reads TGTGCCAGCAGTTCGGAACAGGGGCGAGGTCAGCCCCAGCATTTT. Its translation: CASSSEQGRGQPQHF.

The chain carries TRBV10-1 and TRBJ2-2; no clear D gene. CDR3 length: 18 amino acids. Trimming shortened V by 6 bases and J by 0 bases, and 20 bases separated the two germline ends. Germline V gives CDR1 WNHNN, CDR2 SYGVQD (reference sequence). The CDR3 loop is CASSPGPFTSANTGELFF. CDR3 coding DNA: TGCGCCAGCAGCCCCGGGCCATTCACTTCCGCGAACACCGGGGAGCTGTTTTTT.

The chain links TRBV2 to TRBJ2-7, with D perhaps matching TRBD1 (6 bases). V was pared by 4 bases and J by 2 bases, with 15 bases between. CDR1 and CDR2 (germline): SNHLY, FYNNEI. This CDR3 spans 15 amino acids. CDR3 loop: CASSANVGAAYEQYF. The CDR3 DNA reads as TGTGCCAGCAGTGCCAACGTGGGGGCTGCCTACGAGCAGTACTTC.

V gene TRBV5-4 combines with J gene TRBJ2-1; D is perhaps TRBD2 (5 bases). CDR1 and CDR2 from the germline V gene are SGHNT and YYREEE (reference sequence). This CDR3 region has 12 residues. Deletions cut 4 bases from V and 13 bases from J, with 15 bases between. CDR3 DNA sequence: TGTGCCAGCAGCCTCGAGAGGGAGAGTCAGTTCTTC. Encoded protein: CASSLERESQFF.

CDR3 sequence: CASSQLAGGSASSYNEQFF. As DNA, the CDR3 is TGCGCCAGCAGCCAACTAGCGGGAGGCTCGGCGAGCTCCTACAATGAGCAGTTCTTC. The V and J genes are TRBV4-1 and TRBJ2-1, with TRBD2 identical over 11 bases. Germline loops: CDR1 MGHRA, CDR2 YSYEKL. V lost 2 bases and J lost 0; bases outside the gene matches: 9. The CDR3 length is 19 residues.

The rearrangement uses TRBV19 and TRBJ2-1, with no clear D. The CDR3 length is 13 residues. The germline V gene has CDR1 LNHDA and CDR2 SQIVND (reference sequence). V was shortened by 7 bases and J by 0 bases, with 7 bases between the two germline ends. CDR3 protein: CASTSSSYNEQFF. In nucleotides, the CDR3 is TGTGCCAGTACAAGTAGCTCCTACAATGAGCAGTTCTTC.